The table lists the clone carrying this TCR beta chain with a few counts. The antigen is not known. As for treatment: approximately 9-day PBMC culture with coronavirus spike peptide pools or control peptides (ViraFEST assay). Expansion of antigen-specific T cells with peptide pools by ViraFEST preceded sequencing of TCRs. Sequence data for DNA of cultured CD4+ T cells were generated by the Oncomine TCR Beta short-read assay. In TCRdb, the PCR reads were re-called with MiXCR into one record per CDR3 protein. The sample lists some 7,800 distinct CDR3 sequences, 60% seen once, with around 30% in the top ten. The data were obtained in a study of vaccination and CD4 T cells after COVID-19. Whole-study context: Each post-COVID sample was drawn after diagnosis, and the median interval was approximately 100 days (range 35 to 161). Findings and limits, study-wide: Convalescent patients had 304 of 307 vaccine-specific clones showing spike mono-reactivity.

Germline V CDR1 and CDR2: MNHNS, SASEGT. The CDR3 consists of 15 residues. The V end lost 7 bases, the J end lost 9 bases, and 19 bases lay between the germline ends. The sequenced sample was CD4+ T cells from blood, cultured in vitro. The chain links TRBV6-1 to TRBJ1-6; no reliable D call. The receptor's source is a human donor who had recovered from COVID-19. The CDR3 coding sequence is TGTGCCAGCATTCGATCGGAGGGTAGGAGTTCACCCCTCCACTTT. Translated: CASIRSEGRSSPLHF.